The 31 T cell receptor beta chains listed next were all sequenced from one sample in a study of T cells in Graves' hyperthyroidism and ophthalmopathy. Researchers amplified the TCR beta CDR3 regions from RNA transcripts. HTBI primers were employed in a first-round RT-PCR of the TCR CDR3. TCRdb processed the multiplex PCR reads anew with MiXCR; each CDR3 protein has one entry. The sample includes a few hundred thousand distinct CDR3 sequences, around 16% of them seen just once. What was sequenced was blood. These TCRs come from a woman aged 18-35 years with Graves' hyperthyroidism.

This clonotype was detected many times. V usage is TRBV15 and J usage is TRBJ2-3, with D unclear. The CDR3 covers 16 residues. V gave up 0 bases and J gave up 3 bases, with 13 bases separating them. CDR1 and CDR2 from the germline V gene are LNHNV and YYDKDF (reference sequence). The CDR3 sequence: CATSREEGRFTDTQYF. The CDR3 DNA sequence: TGTGCCACCAGCAGAGAAGAAGGGCGCTTTACAGATACGCAGTATTTT.

In its sample, this clonotype was seen many times. V usage is TRBV12-3 or TRBV12-4 and J usage is TRBJ2-1, with D unresolved. V was pared by 2 bases and J by 10 bases, with 21 bases between. The CDR3 contains 16 residues. The CDR3 spells CASSLPRPLLYREQFF. In DNA form, the CDR3 reads TGTGCCAGCAGTTTACCGAGGCCCCTCCTATATCGGGAGCAGTTCTTC.

This clonotype appeared many times. This chain links TRBV12-3 or TRBV12-4 with TRBJ2-6, with D possibly TRBD2 on 6 matching bases. This CDR3 contains 19 residues. The V end lost 6 bases, the J end lost 4 bases, and 25 bases lay between the germline ends. The CDR3 coding sequence is TGTGCCAGCAGCCCTATCACCGGGACTCCTACGCGGGGGGCCAACGTCCTGACTTTC. Its translation is CASSPITGTPTRGANVLTF.

This clonotype was detected many times. The J gene is TRBJ1-2, the V gene TRBV5-4; perhaps TRBD1 as D (5 bases). V lost 4 bases, J lost 7 bases, and 17 bases lay in between. This CDR3 is 14 amino acids long. Germline V lookup: CDR1 SGHNT, CDR2 YYREEE (reference sequence). CDR3 residues: CASSRHLQESGYTF. In DNA form, the CDR3 reads TGTGCCAGCAGCCGACACCTACAGGAGTCTGGCTACACCTTC.

This clonotype was seen ten or more times. The chain links TRBV28 to TRBJ2-7; D possibly corresponds to TRBD2 (6 bases). V was trimmed by 8 bases and J by 3 bases, leaving 20 bases between them. Germline assignment: CDR1 MDHEN and CDR2 SYDVKM. The CDR3 has 15 residues. CDR3 sequence: CASHPRGWWSYEQYF. The CDR3, as DNA: TGTGCCAGCCACCCCCGGGGGTGGTGGAGCTACGAGCAGTACTTC.

This clonotype has a count of ten or more. The rearrangement links TRBV7-9 to TRBJ1-6; D is unclear. V was trimmed by 4 bases and J by 3 bases, leaving 10 bases between them. The CDR3 is made up of 15 amino acids. Germline V CDR1 and CDR2: SEHNR, FQNEAQ (reference sequence). The DNA for the CDR3 is TGTGCCAGCAGCTCCCTTGGGGACTATAATTCACCCCTCCACTTT. Translating gives CASSSLGDYNSPLHF. Together with reference TRBV7-9 and TRBJ1-6, the CDR3 gives the full variable domain: DTGVSQNPRHKITKRGQNVTFRCDPISEHNRLYWYRQTLGQGPEFLTYFQNEAQLEKSRLLSDRFSAERPKGSFSTLEIQRTEQGDSAMYLCASSSLGDYNSPLHFGNGTRLTVT.

This clonotype came up a few times. This sequence joins TRBV24-1 and TRBJ1-4; weak D call: TRBD1 (5 bases). The V end was cut by 1 base, the J end by 3 bases, with 17 bases between. The CDR3 sequence is 18 residues long. The germline gives CDR1 KGHDR, CDR2 SFDVKD. The chain's CDR3 is CATSDLPGCRVPNEKLFF. CDR3 bases: TGTGCCACCAGTGATTTACCAGGGTGTAGGGTGCCTAATGAAAAACTGTTTTTT.

This clonotype occurred a few times. V gene TRBV6-1 combines with J gene TRBJ2-3; perhaps TRBD1 as D (5 bases). The CDR3 sequence is 14 residues long. V lost 10 bases to trimming and J lost 3 bases, with 17 bases between them. CDR1 MNHNS and CDR2 SASEGT come from the germline V gene. Written as DNA, the CDR3 is TGTGCCACCCGGCTAAACACAGGAACAGATACGCAGTATTTT. Its translation is CATRLNTGTDTQYF.

In this sample, this clonotype turned up many times. V gene TRBV10-3 combines with J gene TRBJ2-5; 8 bases line up with TRBD2. V lost 3 bases and J lost 5; bases outside the gene matches: 8. Looked up from germline, CDR1 is ENHRY and CDR2 is SYGVKD. The CDR3 has 15 residues. The CDR3 is CAISEQAGVGETQYF. The CDR3 nucleotides read TGTGCCATCAGTGAACAAGCGGGAGTAGGGGAGACCCAGTACTTC.

This clonotype has a count of ten or more. V and J are TRBV28 and TRBJ2-1; 13 bases fit TRBD2. Looked up from germline, CDR1 is MDHEN and CDR2 is SYDVKM. Unmatched junction bases numbered 8, after V lost 3 bases and J lost 0 bases. The CDR3 contains 19 residues. The CDR3 DNA sequence: TGTGCCAGCAGTTTTTTGGGACTAGCGGGGACTGGCTCCTACAATGAGCAGTTCTTC. It codes for CASSFLGLAGTGSYNEQFF.

This clonotype was counted ten times or more. The chain joins TRBV7-9 to TRBJ2-7, with D perhaps matching TRBD2 (6 bases). Trimming cost V 0 bases and J 5 bases, with 11 bases left between them. From germline, CDR1 is SEHNR and CDR2 FQNEAQ (reference sequence). This CDR3 has 14 residues. This CDR3 reads CASSLAMTGDEQYF. The CDR3, as DNA: TGTGCCAGCAGCTTAGCGATGACGGGGGACGAGCAGTACTTC.

The gene calls are TRBV7-8 and TRBJ2-5; TRBD2 aligns across 9 bases. The CDR3 covers 17 residues. The J segment lost 0 bases and the V segment lost 4 bases, leaving 9 bases of the junction unmatched. From germline, CDR1 is SGHVS and CDR2 FQNEAQ. CDR3 region: CASSSLGSGSDQETQYF. CDR3 coding DNA: TGTGCCAGCAGCTCCCTGGGTAGCGGGAGTGACCAAGAGACCCAGTACTTC. The full variable domain, in which reference TRBV7-8 and TRBJ2-5 provide the parts outside the CDR3, is GAGVSQSPRYKVAKRGQDVALRCDPISGHVSLFWYQQALGQGPEFLTYFQNEAQLDKSGLPSDRFFAERPEGSVSTLKIQRTQQEDSAVYLCASSSLGSGSDQETQYFGPGTRLLVL.

This clonotype came up many times. This rearrangement joins TRBV11-2 to TRBJ2-7, with D uncertain. The V gene's germline CDR1 is SGHAT and CDR2 FQNNGV. With 8 bases removed from V and 2 bases from J, the gap between germline ends came to 22 bases. This CDR3 has 16 residues. The CDR3 DNA sequence: TGTGCCAGCGGGGATCTTGAAGCAGGCCTACCCTACGAGCAGTACTTC. Translating gives CASGDLEAGLPYEQYF. The full variable domain, its missing parts supplied by reference TRBV11-2 and TRBJ2-7, is EAGVAQSPRYKIIEKRQSVAFWCNPISGHATLYWYQQILGQGPKLLIQFQNNGVVDDSQLPKDRFSAERLKGVDSTLKIQPAKLEDSAVYLCASGDLEAGLPYEQYFGPGTRLTVT.

This clonotype has just a few counts. The chain combines TRBV6-5 with TRBJ2-7; D gene uncertain. The CDR3 has 14 amino acids. Trimming pared 0 bases from V and 1 base from J, leaving 7 bases between. Germline CDR1 is MNHEY and CDR2 is SVGAGI. The CDR3 DNA reads TGTGCCAGCAGTTACTCTTGGTCATCCTACGAGCAGTACTTC. Translated, it gives CASSYSWSSYEQYF.

This clonotype occurred many times. The V gene is TRBV30, the J gene TRBJ1-1; D ambiguous. CDR1 is GTSNPN and CDR2 is SVGIG in the germline V gene (reference sequence). The CDR3 extends over 13 amino acids. V shed 1 base and J shed 5 bases, with 11 bases lying between them. The CDR3 protein is CAWSEATETEAFF. CDR3 bases: TGTGCCTGGAGTGAAGCGACTGAAACTGAAGCTTTCTTT.

The table lists this clonotype with many counts. This rearrangement joins TRBV20-1 to TRBJ2-7, with 9 positions matching TRBD1. This CDR3 has 14 residues. Germline V gene lookup returns CDR1 DFQATT and CDR2 SNEGSKA (reference sequence). Trimming took 6 bases from V and 6 from J; bases not matched to a gene: 12. In DNA, the CDR3 is TGCAGTGCCCTCGCCCGGGACAGGGTCCCCGAGCAGTACTTC. This sequence encodes CSALARDRVPEQYF.

This clonotype was observed many times. The rearrangement joins TRBV11-3 to TRBJ2-1; D is undetermined. The CDR3 has 14 amino acids. Germline CDR1 is SGHNT and CDR2 is YENEEA. Trimming removed 3 bases from V and 4 bases from J, with 10 bases in between. The CDR3, as DNA: TGTGCCAGCAGCTTCGGTGAGCTTTACAATGAGCAGTTCTTC. It specifies CASSFGELYNEQFF.

This clonotype appeared many times. This chain links TRBV2 with TRBJ1-5; D call uncertain. This CDR3 comprises 16 residues. The V end was cut by 1 base, the J end by 0 bases, with 10 bases between. Germline V CDR1 and CDR2: SNHLY, FYNNEI. In nucleotides, the CDR3 is TGTGCCAGCAGTGAAGGCAGTACTGATAGCAATCAGCCCCAGCATTTT. Its protein product is CASSEGSTDSNQPQHF.

This clonotype has a count of ten or more. This chain connects TRBV20-1 to TRBJ2-1; tentative D call: TRBD2 (6 bases). Trimming took off 7 bases at V and 5 bases at J, with 27 bases between the two ends. The CDR3 loop spans 17 amino acids. Germline CDR1 is DFQATT and CDR2 is SNEGSKA (reference sequence). The CDR3 nucleotides are TGCAGTGGTCGTGGCGGGGACCCATCACGGCCGAACAATGAGCAGTTCTTC. This translates into CSGRGGDPSRPNNEQFF.

The V call is TRBV18, the J call TRBJ1-4; TRBD1 agrees at 7 bases. This CDR3 contains 15 residues. Germline assignment: CDR1 KGHSH and CDR2 LQKENI. V trimming: 3 bases; J trimming: 7 bases; junction bases outside the gene matches: 8. This chain's CDR3 is CASSPIEGGSEKLFF. The CDR3 DNA is TGTGCCAGCTCACCTATCGAAGGGGGCAGTGAAAAACTGTTTTTT.

The table lists this clonotype with a few counts. The chain joins TRBV14 to TRBJ2-7, with TRBD1 matching over 9 bases. There are 13 residues in the CDR3. Germline loops: CDR1 SGHDN, CDR2 FVKESK. The V segment lost 4 bases and the J segment 7 bases; nucleotides outside the gene matches: 5. Here the CDR3 DNA reads TGTGCCAGCAGCCCCCGGACAGGGGCTGAGCAGTACTTC. It specifies CASSPRTGAEQYF.

The chain is built from TRBV9 and TRBJ1-2, with D unresolved. V lost 0 bases and J 4 bases, leaving 10 bases between the germline ends. This CDR3 is built from 14 residues. Per the germline V gene, CDR1 is SGDLS and CDR2 is YYNGEE. CDR3 sequence reads: CASSVDPGGYGYTF. The CDR3 coding sequence is TGTGCCAGCAGCGTAGACCCGGGTGGCTATGGCTACACCTTC.

At least ten counts were recorded for this clonotype. This rearrangement joins TRBV30 to TRBJ2-1; D unresolved. This CDR3 contains 10 residues. V was pared by 3 bases and J by 8 bases, with 5 bases between. Germline loops: CDR1 GTSNPN, CDR2 SVGIG (reference sequence). As DNA, the CDR3 is TGTGCCTGGAGGCGGTATGAGCAGTTCTTC. Translating gives CAWRRYEQFF.

This clonotype was picked up many times. The chain employs TRBV29-1 and TRBJ2-2; a possible D gene is TRBD1 (6 bases). In germline, CDR1 is SQVTM, CDR2 ANQGSEA. The CDR3 is made up of 16 amino acids. With 6 bases removed from V and 1 base from J, the gap between germline ends came to 18 bases. This chain's CDR3 is CSVASTGTMNTGELFF. The CDR3, as DNA: TGCAGCGTGGCGAGTACAGGGACCATGAACACCGGGGAGCTGTTTTTT.

This clonotype was observed a handful of times. This chain links TRBV13 with TRBJ2-1; D call uncertain. Germline lookup yields CDR1 PRHDT and CDR2 FYEKMQ (reference sequence). Trimming cost V 1 base and J 4 bases, with 8 bases left between them. The CDR3 covers 14 residues. CDR3 protein: CASSLAGIYNEQFF. CDR3 bases: TGTGCCAGCAGCTTAGCTGGAATTTACAATGAGCAGTTCTTC.

Here the CDR3 DNA reads TGTGCCAGCAGAGACTACAACAATGAGCAGTTCTTC. Translation gives CASRDYNNEQFF. V and J are TRBV12-3 or TRBV12-4 and TRBJ2-1, with a tentative D call TRBD2 (5 bases). V lost 6 bases, J lost 5 bases, and 8 bases lay in between. This CDR3 is 12 amino acids long.

This clonotype was detected only a few times. The chain is built from TRBV19 and TRBJ2-7, with 8 nucleotides matching TRBD1. From germline, CDR1 is LNHDA and CDR2 SQIVND (reference sequence). The V segment lost 5 bases and the J segment 3 bases; nucleotides outside the gene matches: 12. The CDR3 totals 16 residues. Here the CDR3 reads CASSGAGTGSFYEQYF. CDR3 nucleotides: TGTGCCAGTAGTGGAGCCGGGACAGGTTCTTTCTACGAGCAGTACTTC.

As to this clonotype: This sequence may be a read error, since a much larger clone differs from it by one base. The rearrangement uses TRBV10-3 and TRBJ2-5, with TRBD2 matching 12 bases. This CDR3 has 15 residues. Germline-derived CDR1 and CDR2 are ENHRY and SYGVKD. The CDR3 spells CTISESGLAGETQYF. The DNA of the CDR3 is TGTACCATCAGTGAGTCGGGACTAGCGGGAGAGACCCAGTACTTC.

In its sample, this clonotype was seen a few times. The chain employs TRBV5-1 and TRBJ2-2, with D possibly being TRBD1 or TRBD2 (6 bases each). CDR3 size: 15 residues. The V and J ends lost 0 bases and 2 bases respectively, with 8 bases between them. Germline CDR1 and CDR2: SGHRS and YFSETQ. Here the CDR3 reads CASSLEGGNTGELFF. CDR3 in DNA: TGCGCCAGCAGCTTGGAGGGGGGTAACACCGGGGAGCTGTTTTTT. Full variable domain (outside the CDR3, taken from reference TRBV5-1 and TRBJ2-2): KAGVTQTPRYLIKTRGQQVTLSCSPISGHRSVSWYQQTPGQGLQFLFEYFSETQRNKGNFPGRFSGRQFSNSRSEMNVSTLELGDSALYLCASSLEGGNTGELFFGEGSRLTVL.

This clonotype has ten or more counts. This chain links TRBV24-1 with TRBJ1-2; maybe TRBD1 (5 bases). CDR1 is KGHDR, CDR2 SFDVKD, per germline. V shed 0 bases and J shed 4 bases, with 5 bases lying between them. The CDR3 is 13 residues long. CDR3 protein: CATSDLTGYGYTF. The CDR3 DNA sequence: TGTGCCACCAGTGATTTGACAGGCTATGGCTACACCTTC.

This clonotype has a handful of counts. J is TRBJ2-1 and V is TRBV6-1; 13 positions agree with TRBD2. The CDR3 covers 16 residues. The germline CDR1 and CDR2 sequences are MNHNS and SASEGT. V lost 6 bases to trimming and J lost 3 bases; unmatched junction nucleotides: 5. CDR3 loop: CASRGLAGDYYNEQFF. For the CDR3, the DNA is TGTGCCAGCAGAGGACTAGCGGGGGATTACTACAATGAGCAGTTCTTC.